Below, one TCR beta chain is given with its context. The sample belongs to a study of T cells after yellow fever vaccination. TCRdb reprocessed the 5' RACE reads via MiXCR and lists one record per CDR3 protein. The data hold under 350,000 distinct CDR3 sequences, with roughly 4.3% observed a single time. The length of the CDR3 is 16 residues. Between the trimmed V and J ends, which lost 1 base and 9 bases, there was a span of 19 bases. Looked up from germline, CDR1 is GTSNPN and CDR2 is SVGIG (reference sequence). The sequences come from PBMCs, collected 5 days after the yellow fever booster vaccination. This TCR derives from a man younger than 35 who received the YFV17D yellow fever vaccine. This chain uses TRBV30 with TRBJ1-6; weak D call: TRBD1 (6 bases). Written as DNA, the CDR3 is TGTGCCTGGAGTGAGACAGGAAAAAGAGGAATTTCACCCCTCCACTTT. It encodes CAWSETGKRGISPLHF.